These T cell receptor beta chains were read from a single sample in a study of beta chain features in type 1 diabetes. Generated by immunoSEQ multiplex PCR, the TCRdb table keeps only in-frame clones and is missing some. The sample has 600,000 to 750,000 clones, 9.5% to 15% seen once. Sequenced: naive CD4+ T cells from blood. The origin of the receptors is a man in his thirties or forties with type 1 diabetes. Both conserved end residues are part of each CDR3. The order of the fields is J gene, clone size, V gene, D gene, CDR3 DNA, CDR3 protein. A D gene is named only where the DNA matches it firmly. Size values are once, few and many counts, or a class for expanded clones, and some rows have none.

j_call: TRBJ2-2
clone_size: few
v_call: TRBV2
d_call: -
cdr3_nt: TGTGCCAGCAGTGATTGGGGGACCGGGGAGCTGTTTTTT
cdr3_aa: CASSDWGTGELFF

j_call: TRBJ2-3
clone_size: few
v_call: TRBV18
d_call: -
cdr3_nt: TGTGCCAGCTCACCGTTATTCAGCACACCCGGGGCGGATACGCAGTATTTT
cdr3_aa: CASSPLFSTPGADTQYF

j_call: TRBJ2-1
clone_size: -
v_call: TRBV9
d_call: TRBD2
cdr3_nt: TGTGCCAGCAGCCCGGGGGGGTACAATGAGCAGTTCTTC
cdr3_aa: CASSPGGYNEQFF

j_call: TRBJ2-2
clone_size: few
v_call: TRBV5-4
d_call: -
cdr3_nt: TGTGCCAGCAGCCAATCCGCGGGGTACACCGGGGAGCTGTTTTTT
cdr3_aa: CASSQSAGYTGELFF

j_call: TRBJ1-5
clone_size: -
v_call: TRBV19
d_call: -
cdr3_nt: TGTGCCAGTAGTCAGGGGCTTGGCAATCAGCCCCAGCATTTT
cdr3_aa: CASSQGLGNQPQHF

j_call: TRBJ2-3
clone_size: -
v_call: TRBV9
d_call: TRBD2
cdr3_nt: TGTGCCAGCAGCGCTTCAGGGCGGGGGGGCGTAGAAGATACGCAGTATTTT
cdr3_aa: CASSASGRGGVEDTQYF

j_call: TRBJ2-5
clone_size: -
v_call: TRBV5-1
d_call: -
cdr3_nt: TGCGCCAGCAAATTACAAGAGACCCAGTACTTC
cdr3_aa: CASKLQETQYF

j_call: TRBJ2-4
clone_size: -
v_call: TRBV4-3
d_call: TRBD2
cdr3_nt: TGCGCCAGCAGCCTCCAACTAGCGGGGGAACCGAACATTCAGTACTTC
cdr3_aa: CASSLQLAGEPNIQYF

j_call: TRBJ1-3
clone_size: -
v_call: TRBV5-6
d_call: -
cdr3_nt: TGTGCCAGCAGCTCCAGCTCTGGAAACACCATATATTTT
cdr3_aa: CASSSSSGNTIYF

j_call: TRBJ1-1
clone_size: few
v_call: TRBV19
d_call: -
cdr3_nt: TGTGCCAAGACAGGATACACTGAAGCTTTCTTT
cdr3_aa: CAKTGYTEAFF

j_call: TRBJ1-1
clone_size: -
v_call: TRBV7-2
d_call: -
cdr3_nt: TGTGCCAGCAGCTTTGGGCGGGACACTGAAGCTTTCTTT
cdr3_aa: CASSFGRDTEAFF

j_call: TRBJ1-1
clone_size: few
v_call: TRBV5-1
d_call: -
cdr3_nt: TGCGCCAGCAGTAAAGTCCGGAACACTGAAGCTTTCTTT
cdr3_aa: CASSKVRNTEAFF